This is a list of T cell receptor beta chains from one sample in a study of blood T cell repertoires in COVID-19. Some clones are missing from TCRdb's copy, which holds only in-frame ones; the method was immunoSEQ multiplex PCR. The top ten clones hold approximately 3.6% of a sample with roughly 60,000 clones, approximately 90% of them seen once. Sequences were obtained from peripheral blood. These receptors originate from a man between 40 and 49 years old with COVID-19, enrolled during active disease. The CDR3 runs from the conserved cysteine through the conserved F or W. The D gene is left open where the match is weak. The size entry is marked missing in some rows and otherwise reads once, few, many or a size class.

d_gene: TRBD1
v_gene: TRBV28
j_gene: TRBJ1-2
abundance: NA
CDR3nt: TGTGCCAGCAGTCGTACAGGGGTGGACTATGGCTACACCTTC
CDR3aa: CASSRTGVDYGYTF

d_gene: TRBD2
v_gene: TRBV3-1/TRBV3-2
j_gene: TRBJ2-7
abundance: NA
CDR3nt: TGTGCCAGCAGCCGCGCTATCGGGACTAGCGGGAGGGCCTACGAGCAGTACTTC
CDR3aa: CASSRAIGTSGRAYEQYF

d_gene: TRBD1
v_gene: TRBV5-4
j_gene: TRBJ2-1
abundance: NA
CDR3nt: TGTGCCAGCAGATTGACAGGGCTCAGGGAGCAGTTCTTC
CDR3aa: CASRLTGLREQFF

d_gene: TRBD1
v_gene: TRBV2
j_gene: TRBJ2-5
abundance: few
CDR3nt: TGTGCCAGTTACCCTCAGGGGGACGAGACCCAGTACTTC
CDR3aa: CASYPQGDETQYF

d_gene: NA
v_gene: TRBV3-1/TRBV3-2
j_gene: TRBJ2-5
abundance: once
CDR3nt: TGTGCCAGCAGCCAAGTCCGTGAGACCCAGTACTTC
CDR3aa: CASSQVRETQYF

d_gene: TRBD2
v_gene: TRBV24-1
j_gene: TRBJ2-1
abundance: NA
CDR3nt: TGTGCCACCAGTGATTTGACTAGCGGGAGGGGCAATGAGCAGTTCTTC
CDR3aa: CATSDLTSGRGNEQFF

d_gene: NA
v_gene: TRBV7-9
j_gene: TRBJ2-1
abundance: NA
CDR3nt: TGTGCCAGCAGCTTGGGGGCCCTTGGGGGTTTAGGGCCCAATGAGCAGTTCTTC
CDR3aa: CASSLGALGGLGPNEQFF

d_gene: NA
v_gene: TRBV18
j_gene: TRBJ2-3
abundance: NA
CDR3nt: TGTGCCAGCTCACCCTCCGGGTTGGGCACAGATACGCAGTATTTT
CDR3aa: CASSPSGLGTDTQYF

d_gene: NA
v_gene: TRBV7-7
j_gene: TRBJ2-5
abundance: NA
CDR3nt: TGTGCCAGCAGCGCGCAGGGCACTCAAGAGACCCAGTACTTC
CDR3aa: CASSAQGTQETQYF

d_gene: TRBD1
v_gene: TRBV19
j_gene: TRBJ2-1
abundance: NA
CDR3nt: TGTGCCAGTAGCCTGGGACAGGGGGCCCTTAATGAGCAGTTCTTC
CDR3aa: CASSLGQGALNEQFF

d_gene: NA
v_gene: TRBV5-1
j_gene: TRBJ2-7
abundance: NA
CDR3nt: TGCGCCAGCAGCTTGACCGGACAGTCTTCCTACGAGCAGTACTTC
CDR3aa: CASSLTGQSSYEQYF

d_gene: NA
v_gene: TRBV4-1
j_gene: TRBJ2-3
abundance: NA
CDR3nt: TGCGCCAGCAGCTTCAGGTTTAAAGATACGCAGTATTTT
CDR3aa: CASSFRFKDTQYF

d_gene: TRBD1
v_gene: TRBV27
j_gene: TRBJ1-1
abundance: once
CDR3nt: TGTGCCAGCAGTAAGGACAGGGCATACACTGAAGCTTTCTTT
CDR3aa: CASSKDRAYTEAFF

d_gene: TRBD1
v_gene: TRBV19
j_gene: TRBJ1-1
abundance: NA
CDR3nt: TGTGCCAGTAGTATAGGGGACAGGACTGAAGCTTTCTTT
CDR3aa: CASSIGDRTEAFF

d_gene: NA
v_gene: TRBV4-2
j_gene: TRBJ1-3
abundance: NA
CDR3nt: TGTGCCAGCAGCCAAGGCGGGAGCTCTGGAAACACCATATATTTT
CDR3aa: CASSQGGSSGNTIYF

d_gene: TRBD1
v_gene: TRBV18
j_gene: TRBJ2-7
abundance: NA
CDR3nt: TGTGCCAGCTCGCCGGGACAGGGGGATCACGAGCAGTACTTC
CDR3aa: CASSPGQGDHEQYF

d_gene: NA
v_gene: TRBV29-1
j_gene: TRBJ2-7
abundance: NA
CDR3nt: TGCAGCGTCCCGAAGGGGGGGGGCTACGAGCAGTACTTC
CDR3aa: CSVPKGGGYEQYF

d_gene: TRBD1
v_gene: TRBV19
j_gene: TRBJ1-3
abundance: once
CDR3nt: TGTGCCAGTAGCCTCGACAGGGGTCCTGGAAACACCATATATTTT
CDR3aa: CASSLDRGPGNTIYF

d_gene: TRBD2
v_gene: TRBV28
j_gene: TRBJ2-1
abundance: NA
CDR3nt: TGTGCCAGCAGTCCCCCCGTACTAGCGGGTATAAATAAGCAGTTCTTC
CDR3aa: CASSPPVLAGINKQFF

d_gene: TRBD1
v_gene: TRBV19
j_gene: TRBJ1-4
abundance: NA
CDR3nt: TGTGCCAGTAGTATAGAAGACAGGGCAACTAATGAAAAACTGTTTTTT
CDR3aa: CASSIEDRATNEKLFF

d_gene: TRBD2
v_gene: TRBV12-3/TRBV12-4
j_gene: TRBJ2-3
abundance: NA
CDR3nt: TGTGCCAGCCGGGGACTAGCGGGGGAGCCGCAGTATTTT
CDR3aa: CASRGLAGEPQYF

d_gene: NA
v_gene: TRBV7-3
j_gene: TRBJ1-1
abundance: few
CDR3nt: TGTGCCAGCAGCTTAGGAGGCAGCACTGAAGCTTTCTTT
CDR3aa: CASSLGGSTEAFF

d_gene: NA
v_gene: TRBV5-1
j_gene: TRBJ2-1
abundance: NA
CDR3nt: TGCGCCAGCAGCTTGGTAGGTGGCGGATCCTACAATGAGCAGTTCTTC
CDR3aa: CASSLVGGGSYNEQFF

d_gene: NA
v_gene: TRBV27
j_gene: TRBJ2-7
abundance: NA
CDR3nt: TGTGCCAGCAGTTGGAGTAGCTCCTACGAGCAGTACTTC
CDR3aa: CASSWSSSYEQYF

d_gene: NA
v_gene: TRBV19
j_gene: TRBJ1-1
abundance: NA
CDR3nt: TGTGCCAGTAGTCTCCAGGCCAACACTGAAGCTTTCTTT
CDR3aa: CASSLQANTEAFF